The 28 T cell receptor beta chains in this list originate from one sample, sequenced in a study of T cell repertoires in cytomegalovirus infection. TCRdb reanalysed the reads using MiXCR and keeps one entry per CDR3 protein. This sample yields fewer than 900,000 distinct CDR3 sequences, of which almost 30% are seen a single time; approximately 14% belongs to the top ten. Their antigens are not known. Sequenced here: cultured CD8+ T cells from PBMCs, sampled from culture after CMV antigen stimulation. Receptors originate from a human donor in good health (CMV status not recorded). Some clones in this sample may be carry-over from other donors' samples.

The chain's CDR3 is CASSYSLETGLSGNTIYF. CDR3 sequence (DNA): TGTGCCAGCAGTTACTCGTTGGAGACCGGACTCTCTGGAAACACCATATATTTT. V and J are TRBV6-5 and TRBJ1-3; D gene uncertain. CDR3 size: 18 residues. Germline V gives CDR1 MNHEY, CDR2 SVGAGI. Between the trimmed V and J ends, which lost 0 bases and 0 bases, there was a span of 15 bases.

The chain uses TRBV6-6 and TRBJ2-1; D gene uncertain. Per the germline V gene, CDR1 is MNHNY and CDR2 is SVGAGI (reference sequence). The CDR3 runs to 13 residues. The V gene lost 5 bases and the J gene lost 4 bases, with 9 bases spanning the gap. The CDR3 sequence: CASSDLVYNEQFF. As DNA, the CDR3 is TGTGCCAGCAGTGACCTCGTATACAATGAGCAGTTCTTC.

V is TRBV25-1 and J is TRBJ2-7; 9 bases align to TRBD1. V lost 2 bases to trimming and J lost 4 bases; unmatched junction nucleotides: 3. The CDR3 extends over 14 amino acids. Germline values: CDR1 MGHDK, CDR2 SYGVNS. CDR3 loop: CASSETGGAYEQYF. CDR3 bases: TGTGCCAGCAGTGAAACAGGGGGCGCGTACGAGCAGTACTTC.

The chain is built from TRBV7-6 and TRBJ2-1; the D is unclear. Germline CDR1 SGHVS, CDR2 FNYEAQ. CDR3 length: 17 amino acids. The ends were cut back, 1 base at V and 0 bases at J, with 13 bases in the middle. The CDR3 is CASSLVSDGSSYNEQFF. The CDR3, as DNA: TGTGCCAGCAGCTTAGTCAGCGACGGCAGCTCCTACAATGAGCAGTTCTTC.

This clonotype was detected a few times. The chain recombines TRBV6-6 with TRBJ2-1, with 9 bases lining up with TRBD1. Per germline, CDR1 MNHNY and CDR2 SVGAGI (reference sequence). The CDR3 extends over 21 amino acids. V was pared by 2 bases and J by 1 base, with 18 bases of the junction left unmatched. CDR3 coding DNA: TGTGCCAGCAGTTACCCTAATAAGGACAGGGGATACCAGGGGTCCTACAATGAGCAGTTCTTC. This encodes CASSYPNKDRGYQGSYNEQFF.

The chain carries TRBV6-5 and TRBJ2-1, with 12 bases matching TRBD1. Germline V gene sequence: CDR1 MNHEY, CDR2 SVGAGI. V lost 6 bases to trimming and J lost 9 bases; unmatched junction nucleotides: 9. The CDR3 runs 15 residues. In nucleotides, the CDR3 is TGTGCCAGCAGCCCTGATTCGGGACAGGGGGCTGAGCAGTTCTTC. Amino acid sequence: CASSPDSGQGAEQFF.

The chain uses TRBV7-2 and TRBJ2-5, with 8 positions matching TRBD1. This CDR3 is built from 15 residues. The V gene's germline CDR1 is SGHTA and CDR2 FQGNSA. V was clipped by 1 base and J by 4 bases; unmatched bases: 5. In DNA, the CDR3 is TGTGCCAGCAGCTTAGATCGACAGGGGCGAGAGACCCAGTACTTC. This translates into CASSLDRQGRETQYF. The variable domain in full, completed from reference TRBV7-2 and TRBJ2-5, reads GAGVSQSPSNKVTEKGKDVELRCDPISGHTALYWYRQSLGQGLEFLIYFQGNSAPDKSGLPSDRFSAERTGGSVSTLTIQRTQQEDSAVYLCASSLDRQGRETQYFGPGTRLLVL.

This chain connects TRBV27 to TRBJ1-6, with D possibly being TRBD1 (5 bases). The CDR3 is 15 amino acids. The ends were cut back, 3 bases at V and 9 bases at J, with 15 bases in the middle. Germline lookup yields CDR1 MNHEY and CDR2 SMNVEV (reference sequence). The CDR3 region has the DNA TGTGCCAGCAGTTTTGTGCAGGGCGGCGGTTCACCCCTCCACTTT. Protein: CASSFVQGGGSPLHF.

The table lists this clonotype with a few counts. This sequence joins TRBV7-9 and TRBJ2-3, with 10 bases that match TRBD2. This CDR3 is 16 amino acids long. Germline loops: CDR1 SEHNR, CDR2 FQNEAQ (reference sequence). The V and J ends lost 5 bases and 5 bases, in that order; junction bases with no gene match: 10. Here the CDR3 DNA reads TGTGCCAGCAGCACGCGACTAGCGGGTGGGGAAGATACGCAGTATTTT. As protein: CASSTRLAGGEDTQYF. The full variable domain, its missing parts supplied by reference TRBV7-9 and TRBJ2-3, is DTGVSQNPRHKITKRGQNVTFRCDPISEHNRLYWYRQTLGQGPEFLTYFQNEAQLEKSRLLSDRFSAERPKGSFSTLEIQRTEQGDSAMYLCASSTRLAGGEDTQYFGPGTRLTVL.

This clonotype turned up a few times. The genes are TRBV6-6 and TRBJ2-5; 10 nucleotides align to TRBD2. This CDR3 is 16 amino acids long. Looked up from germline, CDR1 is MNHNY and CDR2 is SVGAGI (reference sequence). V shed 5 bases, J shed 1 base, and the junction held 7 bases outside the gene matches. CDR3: CASSPRLAGPQETQYF. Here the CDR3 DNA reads TGTGCCAGCAGTCCTCGACTAGCGGGCCCCCAAGAGACCCAGTACTTC.

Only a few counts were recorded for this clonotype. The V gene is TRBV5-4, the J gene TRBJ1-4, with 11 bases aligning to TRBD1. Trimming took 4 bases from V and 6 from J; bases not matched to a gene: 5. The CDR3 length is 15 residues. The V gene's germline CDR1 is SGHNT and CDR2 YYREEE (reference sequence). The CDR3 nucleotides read TGTGCCAGCAGCGGGGGACAGGGGGGCGATGAAAAACTGTTTTTT. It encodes CASSGGQGGDEKLFF.

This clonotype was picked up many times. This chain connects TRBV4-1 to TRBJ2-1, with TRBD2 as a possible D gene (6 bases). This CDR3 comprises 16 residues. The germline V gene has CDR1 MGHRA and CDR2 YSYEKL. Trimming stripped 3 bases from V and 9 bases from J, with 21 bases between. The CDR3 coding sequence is TGCGCCAGCAGCCAGGATCCGGGACTTCTAACACTTGAGCAGTTCTTC. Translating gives CASSQDPGLLTLEQFF.

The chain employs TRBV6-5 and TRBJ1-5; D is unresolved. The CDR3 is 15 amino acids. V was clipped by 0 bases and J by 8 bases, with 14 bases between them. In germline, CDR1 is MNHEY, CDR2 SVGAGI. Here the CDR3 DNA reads TGTGCCAGCAGTTACTCGGAGACGGGGAGGGAGCCCCAGCATTTT. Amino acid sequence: CASSYSETGREPQHF.

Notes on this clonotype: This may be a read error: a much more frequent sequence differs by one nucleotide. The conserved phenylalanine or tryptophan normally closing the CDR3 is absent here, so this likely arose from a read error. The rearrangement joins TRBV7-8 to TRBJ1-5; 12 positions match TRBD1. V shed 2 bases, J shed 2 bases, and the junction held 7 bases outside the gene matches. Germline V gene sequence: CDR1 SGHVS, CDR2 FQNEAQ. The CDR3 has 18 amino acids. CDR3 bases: TGTGCCAGCAGCTTACGGGACAGGGGGCTCCAGGGCAATCAGCCCCAGCATGTT. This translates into CASSLRDRGLQGNQPQHV.

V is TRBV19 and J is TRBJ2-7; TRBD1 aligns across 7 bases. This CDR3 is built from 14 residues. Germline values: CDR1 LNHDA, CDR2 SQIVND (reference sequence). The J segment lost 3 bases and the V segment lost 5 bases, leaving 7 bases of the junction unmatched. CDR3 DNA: TGTGCCAGTAGTCCACAACAGGGGATCTACGAGCAGTACTTC. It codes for CASSPQQGIYEQYF.

This chain's CDR3 is CASRATGYNEQFF. The CDR3 DNA reads as TGTGCCAGCAGGGCGACAGGGTACAATGAGCAGTTCTTC. The chain carries TRBV14 and TRBJ2-1; 7 bases match TRBD1. Germline loops: CDR1 SGHDN, CDR2 FVKESK. The CDR3 runs to 13 residues. Trimming took 6 bases from V and 4 from J; bases not matched to a gene: 3.

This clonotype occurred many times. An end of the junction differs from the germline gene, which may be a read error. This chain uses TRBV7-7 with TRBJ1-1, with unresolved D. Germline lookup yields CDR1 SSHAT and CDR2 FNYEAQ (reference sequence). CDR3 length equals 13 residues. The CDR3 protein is CASSLKENTEAFF. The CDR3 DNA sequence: TGTGCTAGCAGCTTAAAGGAGAACACTGAAGCTTTCTTT. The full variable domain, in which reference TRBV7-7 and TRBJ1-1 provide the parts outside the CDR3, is GAGVSQSPRYKVTKRGQDVTLRCDPISSHATLYWYQQALGQGPEFLTYFNYEAQPDKSGLPSDRFSAERPEGSISTLTIQRTEQRDSAMYRCASSLKENTEAFFGQGTRLTVV.

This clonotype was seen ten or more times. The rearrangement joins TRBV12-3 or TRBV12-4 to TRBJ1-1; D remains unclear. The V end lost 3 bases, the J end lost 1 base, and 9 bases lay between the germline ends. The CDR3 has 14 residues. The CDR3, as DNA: TGTGCCAGCAGTTTTGGTGGCAGGAACACTGAAGCTTTCTTT. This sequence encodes CASSFGGRNTEAFF.

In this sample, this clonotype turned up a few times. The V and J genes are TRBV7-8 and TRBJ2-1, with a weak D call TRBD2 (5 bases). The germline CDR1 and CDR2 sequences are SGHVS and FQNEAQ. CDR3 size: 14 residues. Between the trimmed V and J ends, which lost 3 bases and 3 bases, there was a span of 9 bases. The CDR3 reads CASSFRGIYNEQFF. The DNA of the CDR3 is TGTGCCAGCAGCTTTCGAGGGATCTACAATGAGCAGTTCTTC. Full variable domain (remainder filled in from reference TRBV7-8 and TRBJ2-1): GAGVSQSPRYKVAKRGQDVALRCDPISGHVSLFWYQQALGQGPEFLTYFQNEAQLDKSGLPSDRFFAERPEGSVSTLKIQRTQQEDSAVYLCASSFRGIYNEQFFGPGTRLTVL.

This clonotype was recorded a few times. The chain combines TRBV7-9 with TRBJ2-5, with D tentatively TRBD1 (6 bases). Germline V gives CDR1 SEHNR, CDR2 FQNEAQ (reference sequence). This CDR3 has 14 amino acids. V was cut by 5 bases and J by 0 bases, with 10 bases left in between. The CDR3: CASSNGQYQETQYF. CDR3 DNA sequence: TGTGCCAGCAGCAACGGACAGTACCAAGAGACCCAGTACTTC.

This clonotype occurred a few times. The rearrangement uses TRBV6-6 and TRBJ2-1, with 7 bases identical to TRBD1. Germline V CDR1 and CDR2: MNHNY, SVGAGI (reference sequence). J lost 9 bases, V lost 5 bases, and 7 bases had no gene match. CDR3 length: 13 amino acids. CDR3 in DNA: TGTGCCAGCAGTAAACTACAGGGGACTGAGCAGTTCTTC. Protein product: CASSKLQGTEQFF.

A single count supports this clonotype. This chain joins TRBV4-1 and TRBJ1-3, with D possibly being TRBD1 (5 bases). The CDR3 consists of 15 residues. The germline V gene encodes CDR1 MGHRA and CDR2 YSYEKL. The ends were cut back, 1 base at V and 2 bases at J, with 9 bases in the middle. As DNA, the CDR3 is TGCGCCAGCAGCCAAGTTCGGGGGGCTGGAAACACCATATATTTT. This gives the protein CASSQVRGAGNTIYF.

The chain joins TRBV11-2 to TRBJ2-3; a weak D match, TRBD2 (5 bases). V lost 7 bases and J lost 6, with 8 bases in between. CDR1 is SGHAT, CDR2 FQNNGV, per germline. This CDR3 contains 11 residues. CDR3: CASIEGDTQYF. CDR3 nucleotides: TGTGCCAGCATCGAGGGTGATACGCAGTATTTT.

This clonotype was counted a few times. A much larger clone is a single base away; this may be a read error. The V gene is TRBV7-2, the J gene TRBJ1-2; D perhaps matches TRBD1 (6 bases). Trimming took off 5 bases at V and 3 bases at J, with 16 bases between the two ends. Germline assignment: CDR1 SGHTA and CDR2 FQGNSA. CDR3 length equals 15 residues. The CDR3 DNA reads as TGTGCCAGCAGCGTGGGACAATGGAGCGACTATGGCTACACCTTC. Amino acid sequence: CASSVGQWSDYGYTF.

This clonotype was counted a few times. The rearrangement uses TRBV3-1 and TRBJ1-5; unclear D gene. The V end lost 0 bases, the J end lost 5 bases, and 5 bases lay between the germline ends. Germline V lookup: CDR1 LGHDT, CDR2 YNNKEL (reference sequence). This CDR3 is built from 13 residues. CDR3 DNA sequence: TGTGCCAGCAGCCAAGATGGGTATCAGCCCCAGCATTTT. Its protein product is CASSQDGYQPQHF.

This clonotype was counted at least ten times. CDR3 loop: CSAESRTSGRTDTQYF. Here the CDR3 DNA reads TGCAGTGCTGAGTCGCGGACTAGCGGGCGCACAGATACGCAGTATTTT. The chain joins TRBV20-1 to TRBJ2-3; TRBD2 aligns across 11 bases. Germline loops: CDR1 DFQATT, CDR2 SNEGSKA (reference sequence). CDR3 length: 16 amino acids. The trim removed 5 bases at V and 1 base at J, leaving 8 bases unmatched.

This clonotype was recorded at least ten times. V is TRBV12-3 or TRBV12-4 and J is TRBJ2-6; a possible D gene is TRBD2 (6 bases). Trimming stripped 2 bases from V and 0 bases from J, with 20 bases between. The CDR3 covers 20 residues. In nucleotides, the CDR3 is TGTGCCAGCAGTTTAATAGTGGGGGGTCCTCTCGACTCTGGGGCCAACGTCCTGACTTTC. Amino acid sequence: CASSLIVGGPLDSGANVLTF.

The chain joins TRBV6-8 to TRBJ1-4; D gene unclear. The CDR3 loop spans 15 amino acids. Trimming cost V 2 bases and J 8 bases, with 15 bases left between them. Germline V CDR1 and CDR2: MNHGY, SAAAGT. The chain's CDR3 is CASSYHASPEEKLFF. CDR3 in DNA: TGTGCCAGCAGTTACCATGCTAGTCCAGAGGAAAAACTGTTTTTT.